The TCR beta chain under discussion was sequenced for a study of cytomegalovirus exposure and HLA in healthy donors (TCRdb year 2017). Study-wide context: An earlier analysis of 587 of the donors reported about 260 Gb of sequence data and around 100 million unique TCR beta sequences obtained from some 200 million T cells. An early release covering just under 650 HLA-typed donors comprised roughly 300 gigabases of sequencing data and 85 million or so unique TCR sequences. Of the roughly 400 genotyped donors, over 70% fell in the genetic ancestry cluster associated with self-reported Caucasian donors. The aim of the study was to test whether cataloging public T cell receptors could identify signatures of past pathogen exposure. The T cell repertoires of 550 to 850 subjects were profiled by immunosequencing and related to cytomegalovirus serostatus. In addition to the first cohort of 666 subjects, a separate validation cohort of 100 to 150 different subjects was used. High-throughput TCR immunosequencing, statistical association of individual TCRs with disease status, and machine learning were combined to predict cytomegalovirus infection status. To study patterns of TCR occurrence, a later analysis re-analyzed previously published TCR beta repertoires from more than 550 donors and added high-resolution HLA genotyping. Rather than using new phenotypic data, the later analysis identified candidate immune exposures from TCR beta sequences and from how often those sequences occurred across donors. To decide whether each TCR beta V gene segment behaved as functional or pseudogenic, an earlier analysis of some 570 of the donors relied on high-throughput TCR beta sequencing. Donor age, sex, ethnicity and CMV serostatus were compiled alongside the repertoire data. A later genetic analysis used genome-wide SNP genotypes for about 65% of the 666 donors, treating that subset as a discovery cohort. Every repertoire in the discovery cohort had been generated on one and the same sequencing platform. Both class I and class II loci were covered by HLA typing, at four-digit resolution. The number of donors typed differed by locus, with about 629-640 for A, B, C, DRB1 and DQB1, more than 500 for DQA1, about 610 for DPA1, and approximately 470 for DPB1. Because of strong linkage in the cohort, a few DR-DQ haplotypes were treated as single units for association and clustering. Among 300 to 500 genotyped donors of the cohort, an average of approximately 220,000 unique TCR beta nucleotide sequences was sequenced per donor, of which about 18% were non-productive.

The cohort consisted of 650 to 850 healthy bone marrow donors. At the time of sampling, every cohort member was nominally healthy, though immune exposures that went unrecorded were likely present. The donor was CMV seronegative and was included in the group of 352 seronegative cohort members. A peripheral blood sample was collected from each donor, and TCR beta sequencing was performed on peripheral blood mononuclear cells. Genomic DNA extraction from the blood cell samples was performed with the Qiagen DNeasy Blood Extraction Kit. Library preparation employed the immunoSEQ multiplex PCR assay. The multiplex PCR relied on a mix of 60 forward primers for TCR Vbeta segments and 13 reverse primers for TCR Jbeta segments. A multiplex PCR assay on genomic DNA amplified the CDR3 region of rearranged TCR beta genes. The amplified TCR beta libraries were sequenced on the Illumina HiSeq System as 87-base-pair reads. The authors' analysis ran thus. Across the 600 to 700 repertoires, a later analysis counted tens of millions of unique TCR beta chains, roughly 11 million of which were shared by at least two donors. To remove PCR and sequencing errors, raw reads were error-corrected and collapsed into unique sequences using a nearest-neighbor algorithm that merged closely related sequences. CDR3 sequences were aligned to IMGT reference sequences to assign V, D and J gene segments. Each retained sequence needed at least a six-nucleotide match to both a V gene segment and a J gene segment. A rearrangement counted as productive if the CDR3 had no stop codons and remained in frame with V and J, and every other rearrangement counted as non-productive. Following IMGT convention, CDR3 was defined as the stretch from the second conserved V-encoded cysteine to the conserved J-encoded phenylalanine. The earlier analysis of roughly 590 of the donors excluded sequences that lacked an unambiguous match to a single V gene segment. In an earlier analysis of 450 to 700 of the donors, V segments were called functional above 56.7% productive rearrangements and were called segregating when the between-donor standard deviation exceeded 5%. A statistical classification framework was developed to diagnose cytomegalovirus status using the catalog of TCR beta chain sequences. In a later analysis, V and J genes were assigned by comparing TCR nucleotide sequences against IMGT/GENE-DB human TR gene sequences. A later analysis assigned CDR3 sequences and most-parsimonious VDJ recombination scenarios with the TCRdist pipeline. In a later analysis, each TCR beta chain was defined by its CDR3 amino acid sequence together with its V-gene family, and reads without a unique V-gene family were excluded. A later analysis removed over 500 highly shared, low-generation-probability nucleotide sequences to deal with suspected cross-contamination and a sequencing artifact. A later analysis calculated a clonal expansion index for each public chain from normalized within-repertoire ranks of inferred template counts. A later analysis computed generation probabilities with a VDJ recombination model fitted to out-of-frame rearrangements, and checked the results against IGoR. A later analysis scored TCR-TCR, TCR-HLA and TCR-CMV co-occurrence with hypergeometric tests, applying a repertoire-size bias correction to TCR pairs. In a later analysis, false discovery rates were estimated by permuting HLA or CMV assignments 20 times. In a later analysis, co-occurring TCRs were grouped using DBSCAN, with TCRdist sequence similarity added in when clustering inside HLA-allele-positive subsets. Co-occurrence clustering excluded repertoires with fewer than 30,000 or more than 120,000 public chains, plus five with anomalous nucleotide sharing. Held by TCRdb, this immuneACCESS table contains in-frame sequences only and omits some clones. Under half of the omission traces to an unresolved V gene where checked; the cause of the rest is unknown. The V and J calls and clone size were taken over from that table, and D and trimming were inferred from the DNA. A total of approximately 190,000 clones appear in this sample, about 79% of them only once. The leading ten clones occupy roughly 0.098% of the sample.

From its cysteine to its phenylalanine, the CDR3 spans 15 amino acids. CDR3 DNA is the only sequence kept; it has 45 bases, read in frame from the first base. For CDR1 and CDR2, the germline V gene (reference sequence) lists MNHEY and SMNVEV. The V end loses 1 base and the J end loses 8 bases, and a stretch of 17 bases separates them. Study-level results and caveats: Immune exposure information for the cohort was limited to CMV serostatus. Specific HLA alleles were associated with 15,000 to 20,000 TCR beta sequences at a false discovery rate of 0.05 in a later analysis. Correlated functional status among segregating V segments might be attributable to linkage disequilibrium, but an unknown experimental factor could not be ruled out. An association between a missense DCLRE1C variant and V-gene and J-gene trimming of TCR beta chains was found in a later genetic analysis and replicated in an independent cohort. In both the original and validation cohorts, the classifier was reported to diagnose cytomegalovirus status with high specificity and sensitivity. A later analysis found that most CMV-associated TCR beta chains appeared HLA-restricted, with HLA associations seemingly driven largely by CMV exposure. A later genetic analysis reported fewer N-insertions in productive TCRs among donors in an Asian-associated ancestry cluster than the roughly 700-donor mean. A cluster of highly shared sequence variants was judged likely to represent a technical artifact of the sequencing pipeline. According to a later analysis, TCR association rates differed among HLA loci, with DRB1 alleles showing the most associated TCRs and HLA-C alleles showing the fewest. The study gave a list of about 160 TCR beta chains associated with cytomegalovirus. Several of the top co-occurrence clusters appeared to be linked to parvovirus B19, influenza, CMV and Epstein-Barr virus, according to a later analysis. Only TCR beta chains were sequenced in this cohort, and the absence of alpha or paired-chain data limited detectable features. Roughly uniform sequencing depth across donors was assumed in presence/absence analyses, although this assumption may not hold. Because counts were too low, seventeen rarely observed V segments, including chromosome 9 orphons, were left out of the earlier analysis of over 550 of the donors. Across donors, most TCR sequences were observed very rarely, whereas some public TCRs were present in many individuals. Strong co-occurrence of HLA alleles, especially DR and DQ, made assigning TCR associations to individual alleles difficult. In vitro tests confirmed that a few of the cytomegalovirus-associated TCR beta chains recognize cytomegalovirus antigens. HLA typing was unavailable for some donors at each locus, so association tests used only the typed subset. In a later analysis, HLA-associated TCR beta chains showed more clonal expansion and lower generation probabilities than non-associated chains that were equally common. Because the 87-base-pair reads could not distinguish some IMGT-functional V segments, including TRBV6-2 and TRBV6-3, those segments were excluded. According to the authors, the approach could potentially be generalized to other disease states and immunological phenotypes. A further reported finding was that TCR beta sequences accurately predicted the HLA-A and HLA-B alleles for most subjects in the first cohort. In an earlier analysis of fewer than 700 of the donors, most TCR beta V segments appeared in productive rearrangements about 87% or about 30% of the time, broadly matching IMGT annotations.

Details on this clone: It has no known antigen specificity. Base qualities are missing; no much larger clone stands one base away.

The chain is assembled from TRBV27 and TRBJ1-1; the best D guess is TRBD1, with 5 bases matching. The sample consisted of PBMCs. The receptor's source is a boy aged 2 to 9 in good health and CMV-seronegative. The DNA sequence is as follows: TGTGCCAGCAGTTTATACCGCCCGGCAGGGAGGGAAGCTTTCTTT. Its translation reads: CASSLYRPAGREAFF.